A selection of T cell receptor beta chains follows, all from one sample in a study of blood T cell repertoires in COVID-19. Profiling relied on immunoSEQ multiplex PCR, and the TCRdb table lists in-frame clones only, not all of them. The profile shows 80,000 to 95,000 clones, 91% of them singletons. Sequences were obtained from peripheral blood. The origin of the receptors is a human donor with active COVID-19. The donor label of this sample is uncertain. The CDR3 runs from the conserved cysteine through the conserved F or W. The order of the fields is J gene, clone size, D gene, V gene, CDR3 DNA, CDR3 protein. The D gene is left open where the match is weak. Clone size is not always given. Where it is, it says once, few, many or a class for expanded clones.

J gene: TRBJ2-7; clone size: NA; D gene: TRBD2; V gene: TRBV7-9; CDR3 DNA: TGTGCCAGCAGCCCGGCGGGACTAGCGGGGGCCTACGAGCAGTACTTC; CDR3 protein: CASSPAGLAGAYEQYF
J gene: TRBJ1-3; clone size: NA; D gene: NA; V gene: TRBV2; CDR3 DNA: TGTGCCACCCTGGGGGGCTCTGGAAACACCATATATTTT; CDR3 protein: CATLGGSGNTIYF
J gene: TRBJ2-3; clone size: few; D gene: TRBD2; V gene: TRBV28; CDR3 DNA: TGTGCCAGCCGACCGAGACTAGCGGGGGGACTCACAGATACGCAGTATTTT; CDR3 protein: CASRPRLAGGLTDTQYF
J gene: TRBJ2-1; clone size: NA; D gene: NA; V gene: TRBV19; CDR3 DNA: TGTGCCAGTAGTACCGATCCTGACAGTGAGCAGTTCTTC; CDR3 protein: CASSTDPDSEQFF
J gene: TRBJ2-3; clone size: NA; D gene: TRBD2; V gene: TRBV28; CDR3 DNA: TGTGCCAGCAGCCTGGGGCGGGGGGATGGCACAGATACGCAGTATTTT; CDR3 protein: CASSLGRGDGTDTQYF
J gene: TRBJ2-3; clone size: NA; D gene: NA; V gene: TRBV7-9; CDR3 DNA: TGTGCCAGCAGCTTACCAGACACAGATACGCAGTATTTT; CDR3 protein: CASSLPDTDTQYF
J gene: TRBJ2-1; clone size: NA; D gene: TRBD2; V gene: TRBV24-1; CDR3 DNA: TGTGCCACCAGTGACCTTAGCGGGGACAATGAGCAGTTCTTC; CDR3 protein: CATSDLSGDNEQFF
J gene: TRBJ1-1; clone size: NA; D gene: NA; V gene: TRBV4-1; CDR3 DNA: TGCGCCAGCCGACAGGTCCCAACTGAAGCTTTCTTT; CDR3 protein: CASRQVPTEAFF
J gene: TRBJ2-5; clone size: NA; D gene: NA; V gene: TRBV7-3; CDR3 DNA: TGTGCCAGCAGCTTTGACAGTCAAGAGACCCAGTACTTC; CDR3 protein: CASSFDSQETQYF
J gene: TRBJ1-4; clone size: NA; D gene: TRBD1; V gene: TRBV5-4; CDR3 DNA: TGTGCCAGCAGCTATCGGGACAGTAATGAAAAACTGTTTTTT; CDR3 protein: CASSYRDSNEKLFF
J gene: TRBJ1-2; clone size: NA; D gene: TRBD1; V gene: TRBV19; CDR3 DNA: TGTGCCAGTAGTATTTCCTCCGGGACAGCCGCCGTGAGTTATGGCTACACCTTC; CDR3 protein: CASSISSGTAAVSYGYTF
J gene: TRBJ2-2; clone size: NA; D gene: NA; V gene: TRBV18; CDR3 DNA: TGTGCCAGCTCACCACCGATTCAGTCGAACACCGGGGAGCTGTTTTTT; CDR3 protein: CASSPPIQSNTGELFF
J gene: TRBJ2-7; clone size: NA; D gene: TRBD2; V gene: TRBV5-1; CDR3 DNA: TGCGCCAGCAGCTTGGCCACCTCCACTAGCGGGGGAGGTTGGTACGAGCAGTACTTC; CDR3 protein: CASSLATSTSGGGWYEQYF
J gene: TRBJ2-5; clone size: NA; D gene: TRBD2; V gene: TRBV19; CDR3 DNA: TGTGCCAGTAGTATCGATGGGGGGGACCAAGAGACCCAGTACTTC; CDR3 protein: CASSIDGGDQETQYF
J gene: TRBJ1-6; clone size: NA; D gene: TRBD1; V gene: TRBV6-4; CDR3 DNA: TGTGCCAGCAGTCCCGTAAAGCCGACAGGGCCAAGCTGGTCCCTCCACTTT; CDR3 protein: CASSPVKPTGPSWSLHF
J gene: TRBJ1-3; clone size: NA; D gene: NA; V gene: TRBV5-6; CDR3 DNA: TGTGCCAGCAGCTTGGTGTCTATCTCTGGAAACACCATATATTTT; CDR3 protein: CASSLVSISGNTIYF
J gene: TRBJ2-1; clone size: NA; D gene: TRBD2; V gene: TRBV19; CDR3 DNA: TGTGCCAGTAGTCCCCAGAGCGGGGGGGCCTACAATGAGCAGTTCTTC; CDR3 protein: CASSPQSGGAYNEQFF
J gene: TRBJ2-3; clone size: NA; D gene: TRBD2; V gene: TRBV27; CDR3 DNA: TGTGCCAGCAGTCATGGGACTAGCGGGAGCACAGATACGCAGTATTTT; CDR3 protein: CASSHGTSGSTDTQYF
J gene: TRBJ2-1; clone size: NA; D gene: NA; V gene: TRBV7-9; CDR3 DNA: TGTGCCAGCAGCCAAGGGGACATAAGTCACAATGAGCAGTTCTTC; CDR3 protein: CASSQGDISHNEQFF
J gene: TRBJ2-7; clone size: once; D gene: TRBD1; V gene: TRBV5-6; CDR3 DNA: TGTGCCAGCAGCTGGGGACAGGGATTATACGAGCAGTACTTC; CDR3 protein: CASSWGQGLYEQYF
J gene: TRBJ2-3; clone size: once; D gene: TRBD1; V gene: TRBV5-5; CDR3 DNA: TGTGCCAGCAGCTTGAGAGGACAGGGGTCAGATACGCAGTATTTT; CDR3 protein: CASSLRGQGSDTQYF
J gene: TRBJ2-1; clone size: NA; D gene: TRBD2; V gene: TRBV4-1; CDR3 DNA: TGCGCCAGCAGCCAAGATGCGACTAGCGGGGAAAGCTCCTACAATGAGCAGTTCTTC; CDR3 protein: CASSQDATSGESSYNEQFF
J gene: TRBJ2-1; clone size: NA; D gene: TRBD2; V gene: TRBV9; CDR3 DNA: TGTGCCAGCAGCGTGGAAGCGGGGGGGCCGAATGAGCAGTTCTTC; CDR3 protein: CASSVEAGGPNEQFF
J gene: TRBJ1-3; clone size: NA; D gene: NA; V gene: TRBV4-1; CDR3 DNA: TGCGCCAGCAGCCAAGATCCCCCGATCTTGGAGATCTCTGGAAACACCATATATTTT; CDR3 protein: CASSQDPPILEISGNTIYF
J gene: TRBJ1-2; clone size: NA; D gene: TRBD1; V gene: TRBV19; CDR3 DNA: TGTGCCAGTACCCGACAGGGGGCCCCCCCCTATGGCTACACCTTC; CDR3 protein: CASTRQGAPPYGYTF
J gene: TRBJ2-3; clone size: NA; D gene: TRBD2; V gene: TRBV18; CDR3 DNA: TGTGCCAGCTCAAAGGGACTAGCGGGGGGGCCAGATACGCAGTATTTT; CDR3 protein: CASSKGLAGGPDTQYF
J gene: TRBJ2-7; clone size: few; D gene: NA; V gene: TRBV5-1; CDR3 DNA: TGCGCCAGCAGCTTGACAGGGCAGGGCGAGCAGTACTTC; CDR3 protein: CASSLTGQGEQYF
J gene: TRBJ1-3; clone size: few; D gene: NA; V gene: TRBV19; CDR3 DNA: TGTGCCAGTAGTGTGGACTCCCCAGGAAACACCATATATTTT; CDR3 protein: CASSVDSPGNTIYF
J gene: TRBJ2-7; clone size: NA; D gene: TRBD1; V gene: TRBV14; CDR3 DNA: TGTGCCAGCAGTCCCGGGACAGGGGTCGACGAGCAGTACTTC; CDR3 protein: CASSPGTGVDEQYF
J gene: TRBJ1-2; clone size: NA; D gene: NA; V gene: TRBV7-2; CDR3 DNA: TGTGCCAGCAGCTTACACCAGGGAGGTGGCTACACCTTC; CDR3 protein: CASSLHQGGGYTF
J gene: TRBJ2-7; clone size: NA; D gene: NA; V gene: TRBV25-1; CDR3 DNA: TGTGCCAGCAGTGAATTCGACGAGCAGTACTTC; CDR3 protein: CASSEFDEQYF
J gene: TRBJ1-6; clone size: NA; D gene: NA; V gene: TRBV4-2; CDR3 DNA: TGTGCCAGCAGCCAAGCGACAGACTATAATTCACCCCTCCACTTT; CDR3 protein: CASSQATDYNSPLHF
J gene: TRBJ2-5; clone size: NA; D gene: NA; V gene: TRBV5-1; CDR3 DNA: TGCGCCAGCAGCTCCGATCAGGAGGTAAAGACCCAGTACTTC; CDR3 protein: CASSSDQEVKTQYF
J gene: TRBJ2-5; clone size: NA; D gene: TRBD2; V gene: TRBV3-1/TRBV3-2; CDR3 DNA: TGTGCCAGCAGCTTCCGGACTAGCGGGGGGGCCGAAGAGACCCAGTACTTC; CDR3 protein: CASSFRTSGGAEETQYF
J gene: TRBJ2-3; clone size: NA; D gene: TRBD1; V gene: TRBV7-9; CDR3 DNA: TGTGCCACTCTAAAGACAGGGGAGCGGTCAGATACGCAGTATTTT; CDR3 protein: CATLKTGERSDTQYF
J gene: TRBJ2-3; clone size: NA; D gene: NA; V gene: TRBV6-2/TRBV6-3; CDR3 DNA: TGTGCCAGCAGTCCCAACCCCCTCATGATCCAAGAGGCGGCAGATACGCAGTATTTT; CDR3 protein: CASSPNPLMIQEAADTQYF
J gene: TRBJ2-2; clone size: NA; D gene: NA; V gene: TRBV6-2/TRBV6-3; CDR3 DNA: TGTGCCAGCAGTTACCCCGACCAGACACGTCGCGCCGGGGAGCTGTTTTTT; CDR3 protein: CASSYPDQTRRAGELFF
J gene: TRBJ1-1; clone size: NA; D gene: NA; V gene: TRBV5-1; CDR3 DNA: TGCGCCAGCAGTGGGTCAGGGATAATGAACACTGAAGCTTTCTTT; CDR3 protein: CASSGSGIMNTEAFF
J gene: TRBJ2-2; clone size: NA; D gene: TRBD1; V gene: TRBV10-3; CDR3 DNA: TGTGCCATCACCGAACCTACAGGGGGCGGGGACACCGGGGAGCTGTTTTTT; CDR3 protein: CAITEPTGGGDTGELFF
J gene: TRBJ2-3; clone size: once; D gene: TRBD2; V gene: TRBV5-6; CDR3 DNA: TGTGCCAGCGAGCTAGCGGGGGGCGGCGGCACAGATACGCAGTATTTT; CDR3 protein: CASELAGGGGTDTQYF
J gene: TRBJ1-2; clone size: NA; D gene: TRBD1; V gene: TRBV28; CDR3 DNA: TGTGCCAGCAGTTCGGGACAGCCTCACGGTGGCTACACCTTC; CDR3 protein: CASSSGQPHGGYTF
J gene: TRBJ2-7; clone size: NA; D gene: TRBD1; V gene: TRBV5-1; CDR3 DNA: TGCGCCAGCAGTCTCTCCGGGCAGGGGGTCTACGAGCAGTACTTC; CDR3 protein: CASSLSGQGVYEQYF
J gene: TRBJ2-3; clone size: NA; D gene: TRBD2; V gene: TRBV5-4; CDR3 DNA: TGTGCCAGCAGCGGGGGGGACTCAAGCACAGATACGCAGTATTTT; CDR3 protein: CASSGGDSSTDTQYF
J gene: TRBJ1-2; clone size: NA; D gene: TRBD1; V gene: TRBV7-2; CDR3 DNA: TGTGCCAGCAGCCCGAACCGACAGGGCTATGGCTACACCTTC; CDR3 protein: CASSPNRQGYGYTF
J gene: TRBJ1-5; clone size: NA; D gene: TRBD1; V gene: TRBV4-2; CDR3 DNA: TGTGCCAGCAGCCAAGATCTTGGGACAGGGGGTTATAGCAATCAGCCCCAGCATTTT; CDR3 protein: CASSQDLGTGGYSNQPQHF